This is a list of T cell receptor beta chains from one sample in a study of early T cells in non-severe SARS-CoV-2 infection. Via MiXCR, TCRdb re-called the 5' RACE reads, giving one row per CDR3 protein. This sample yields about 46,000 distinct CDR3 sequences, of which roughly 5.7% are seen a single time; about 5% belongs to the top ten. Specimen: whole blood, collected at baseline. These receptors originate from an adult who was a healthcare worker with PCR-confirmed SARS-CoV-2 infection or an uninfected control (not recorded which). Each CDR3 is given with its conserved first and last residue. The D gene is left open where the match is weak. The size entry is marked missing in some rows and otherwise reads once, few, many or a size class.

clone_size	v_call	d_call	j_call	cdr3_aa	cdr3_nt
many	TRBV10-2	-	TRBJ1-2	CASSRDPQGYGYTF	TGCGCCAGCAGCCGGGACCCCCAGGGCTATGGCTACACCTTC
-	TRBV27	TRBD1	TRBJ1-1	CASSLFGTGGVNTEAFF	TGTGCCAGCAGTTTATTTGGGACAGGGGGAGTGAACACTGAAGCTTTCTTT
-	TRBV29-1	-	TRBJ2-2	CSVYSGPHHGELFF	TGCAGCGTTTACTCGGGACCGCACCACGGGGAGCTGTTTTTT
many	TRBV29-1	-	TRBJ2-1	CSVKGGSSYNEQFF	TGCAGCGTGAAGGGGGGGTCATCCTACAATGAGCAGTTCTTC
many	TRBV20-1	-	TRBJ2-2	CSGEGARDTGELFF	TGCAGCGGGGAGGGGGCGCGGGACACCGGGGAGCTGTTTTTT
many	TRBV14	-	TRBJ1-1	CASSLLPANTEAFF	TGTGCCAGCAGCCTCCTCCCCGCGAACACTGAAGCTTTCTTT
-	TRBV20-1	TRBD1	TRBJ2-7	CSAQTGYEQYF	TGCAGTGCCCAGACAGGGTACGAGCAGTACTTC
many	TRBV27	-	TRBJ1-1	CATQYKSEAFF	TGTGCCACCCAATACAAGTCTGAAGCTTTCTTT
-	TRBV5-6	-	TRBJ2-3	CASSFQSLATDTQYF	TGTGCCAGCAGCTTTCAGTCCCTAGCCACAGATACGCAGTATTTT
many	TRBV5-4	-	TRBJ1-1	CASSLDRNTEAFF	TGTGCCAGCAGCTTGGACAGGAACACTGAAGCTTTCTTT
few	TRBV5-1	-	TRBJ2-7	CASSLFVEEYYEQYF	TGCGCCAGCAGCTTGTTCGTGGAAGAATACTACGAGCAGTACTTC
-	TRBV18	TRBD2	TRBJ2-1	CASSPLGTRDEQFF	TGTGCCAGCTCACCCCTAGGGACTAGGGATGAGCAGTTCTTC
-	TRBV12-3/TRBV12-4	-	TRBJ2-2	CASSFMGIFTGELFF	TGTGCCAGCAGTTTTATGGGGATCTTCACCGGGGAGCTGTTTTTT
-	TRBV4-1	-	TRBJ2-2	CASSQVGRTPTRELFF	TGCGCCAGCAGCCAAGTTGGACGGACCCCGACCCGGGAGCTGTTTTTT
many	TRBV30	TRBD1	TRBJ2-7	CAWSAGQGVTREQYF	TGTGCCTGGAGTGCGGGACAGGGGGTAACTAGGGAGCAGTACTTC
many	TRBV20-1	TRBD1	TRBJ1-5	CSASLRDRGDQPQHF	TGCAGTGCTAGTCTACGGGACAGGGGCGATCAGCCCCAGCATTTT
many	TRBV28	-	TRBJ2-7	CASSLLFQGRNEQYF	TGTGCCAGCAGTTTATTATTCCAGGGTCGGAACGAGCAGTACTTC
many	TRBV20-1	-	TRBJ2-7	CSARTPRRVEQYF	TGCAGTGCTAGAACCCCTCGAAGGGTCGAGCAGTACTTC
many	TRBV6-2/TRBV6-3	-	TRBJ2-7	CASSTEGYEQYF	TGTGCCAGCAGTACGGAAGGCTACGAGCAGTACTTC
many	TRBV9	-	TRBJ1-6	CASSARTENSPLHF	TGTGCCAGCAGCGCTCGGACAGAGAATTCACCCCTCCACTTT
-	TRBV12-3/TRBV12-4	-	TRBJ1-5	CASSYKDQPQHF	TGTGCCAGCAGTTACAAGGATCAGCCCCAGCATTTT
many	TRBV20-1	TRBD1	TRBJ2-3	CSAPDRDADTQYF	TGCAGTGCACCGGACAGGGACGCAGATACGCAGTATTTT
many	TRBV11-2	TRBD2	TRBJ2-1	CASRKLAGDFHEQFF	TGTGCCAGCAGAAAACTAGCGGGAGATTTCCATGAGCAGTTCTTC
many	TRBV7-9	TRBD2	TRBJ2-1	CASSLLAVPYNEQFF	TGTGCCAGCAGTTTGCTAGCGGTCCCCTACAATGAGCAGTTCTTC
many	TRBV6-1	-	TRBJ2-7	CASSEADESGEQYF	TGTGCCAGCAGTGAAGCAGACGAATCGGGAGAGCAGTACTTC
many	TRBV20-1	TRBD1	TRBJ2-7	CSARKWQGAYEQYF	TGCAGTGCTAGAAAGTGGCAGGGGGCCTACGAGCAGTACTTC
many	TRBV12-3/TRBV12-4	-	TRBJ2-2	CASSFWTVLDTGELFF	TGTGCCAGCAGCTTCTGGACGGTTTTGGACACCGGGGAGCTGTTTTTT
-	TRBV29-1	-	TRBJ1-1	CSAIEVGPTEAFF	TGCAGCGCGATCGAGGTTGGCCCCACTGAAGCTTTCTTT
few	TRBV11-2	-	TRBJ2-1	CASSSPSGTGQFF	TGTGCCAGCAGCTCCCCCTCAGGTACGGGGCAGTTCTTC
few	TRBV7-9	-	TRBJ2-7	CASSFGALRSYEQYF	TGTGCCAGCAGCTTTGGGGCATTGCGTTCCTACGAGCAGTACTTC
many	TRBV20-1	TRBD2	TRBJ2-1	CSARALAGGYNEQFF	TGCAGTGCTAGAGCTCTAGCGGGAGGGTACAATGAGCAGTTCTTC
few	TRBV15	-	TRBJ2-2	CATSRDLGKGAGELFF	TGTGCCACCAGCAGAGATCTGGGGAAGGGGGCCGGGGAGCTGTTTTTT
few	TRBV5-1	-	TRBJ1-2	CASSPGAADYGYTF	TGCGCCAGCAGCCCGGGGGCAGCCGACTATGGCTACACCTTC
few	TRBV5-1	-	TRBJ2-1	CASSGTTGTYDNEQFF	TGCGCCAGCAGCGGTACTACAGGGACCTACGACAATGAGCAGTTCTTC
many	TRBV6-6	TRBD2	TRBJ2-1	CASSGRPGGDEQFF	TGTGCCAGCAGTGGCCGCCCGGGAGGCGATGAGCAGTTCTTC
many	TRBV20-1	TRBD1	TRBJ2-3	CSAGPGTATDTQYF	TGCAGTGCTGGGCCCGGGACAGCCACAGATACGCAGTATTTT
few	TRBV6-5	TRBD1	TRBJ2-7	CASRPTGTGTEQYF	TGTGCCAGCAGACCAACCGGGACAGGGACCGAGCAGTACTTC
few	TRBV30	-	TRBJ1-1	CAWSVRLGWRNTEAFF	TGTGCCTGGAGTGTACGGCTGGGGTGGAGGAACACTGAAGCTTTCTTT
many	TRBV10-2	-	TRBJ2-3	CASRDLGSTDTQYF	TGCGCCAGCAGGGACTTGGGGAGCACAGATACGCAGTATTTT
-	TRBV12-3/TRBV12-4	-	TRBJ1-1	CASSPPRGGVTEAFF	TGTGCCAGCAGTCCCCCCCGGGGGGGCGTCACTGAAGCTTTCTTT
many	TRBV5-6	TRBD1	TRBJ1-1	CASTKPGQGMYTEAFF	TGTGCCAGCACAAAACCGGGACAGGGGATGTACACTGAAGCTTTCTTT
many	TRBV11-2	-	TRBJ2-3	CASSQRTRFRTDTQYF	TGTGCCAGCAGCCAGCGGACTCGCTTTCGCACAGATACGCAGTATTTT
many	TRBV10-3	TRBD1	TRBJ2-7	CAIMVDRGSFEQYF	TGTGCCATCATGGTCGACAGGGGGTCTTTCGAGCAGTACTTC
many	TRBV6-4	TRBD2	TRBJ2-2	CASSPLAGDTGELFF	TGTGCCAGCAGCCCCCTAGCGGGTGACACCGGGGAGCTGTTTTTT
-	TRBV29-1	-	TRBJ1-6	CSALGRSHYNSPLHF	TGCAGCGCCTTGGGACGATCACACTATAATTCACCCCTCCACTTT
many	TRBV12-3/TRBV12-4	TRBD1	TRBJ2-7	CASSSSGTGKDYEQYF	TGTGCCAGCAGTTCCTCCGGGACAGGGAAGGACTACGAGCAGTACTTC
many	TRBV12-3/TRBV12-4	-	TRBJ2-5	CASTRRVQETQYF	TGTGCCAGCACCCGTAGGGTTCAAGAGACCCAGTACTTC
-	TRBV11-2	-	TRBJ2-2	CASSLSEELFF	TGTGCCAGCAGCTTGTCCGAGGAGCTGTTTTTT
-	TRBV25-1	-	TRBJ2-5	CASSDPSPLGAQETQYF	TGTGCCAGCAGTGACCCAAGTCCACTGGGGGCCCAAGAGACCCAGTACTTC
-	TRBV5-4	-	TRBJ2-2	CASSPGPGKAGELFF	TGTGCCAGCAGCCCCGGCCCGGGGAAGGCCGGGGAGCTGTTTTTT
many	TRBV18	TRBD2	TRBJ2-3	CASSPGSGSRDTQYF	TGTGCCAGCTCACCCGGGAGCGGGAGCAGAGATACGCAGTATTTT
many	TRBV20-1	TRBD1	TRBJ1-1	CSARLQGSEAFF	TGCAGTGCTAGACTACAGGGGTCTGAAGCTTTCTTT
-	TRBV20-1	TRBD2	TRBJ2-3	CSAGKREVSTDTQYF	TGCAGTGCCGGGAAGCGGGAAGTCAGCACAGATACGCAGTATTTT
many	TRBV29-1	-	TRBJ1-5	CSVLDGNQPQHF	TGCAGCGTGCTGGATGGCAATCAGCCCCAGCATTTT
few	TRBV6-5	-	TRBJ1-2	CASSSITGANYGYTF	TGTGCCAGCAGTTCGATAACCGGAGCTAACTATGGCTACACCTTC
many	TRBV3-1	-	TRBJ1-4	CASSQPPGGGHIKLFF	TGTGCCAGCAGCCAACCCCCCGGTGGCGGACACATAAAACTGTTTTTT
-	TRBV28	-	TRBJ2-7	CASQYLRTRLNEQYF	TGTGCCAGCCAATACCTCAGGACGCGCCTGAACGAGCAGTACTTC
many	TRBV3-1	-	TRBJ2-7	CASSQDIGVTYEQYF	TGTGCCAGCAGCCAAGATATTGGAGTCACCTACGAGCAGTACTTC
many	TRBV6-5	-	TRBJ1-2	CASSSSLRYGYTF	TGTGCCAGCAGTTCATCGCTTCGATATGGCTACACCTTC